At least ten counts were recorded for the clone carrying this TCR beta chain. CDR3 length equals 11 residues. CDR1 LGHNT and CDR2 FRNRAP come from the germline V gene. V dropped 6 bases and J dropped 9 bases, with 11 bases sitting between them. This sample stems from a study of molecular identifiers for immune sequencing clone quantification. The bulk TCR libraries were made with methods described before and with listed TCR primers. TCRdb analysed the PCR reads with MiXCR anew, one entry per CDR3 protein. The sample lists 300,000 to 400,000 distinct CDR3 sequences; about a fifth were seen once. The J gene is TRBJ1-1, the V gene TRBV12-5; D possibly corresponds to TRBD1 (5 bases). The receptor was isolated from a human donor in good health. Some libraries in this study had Jurkat cell RNA spiked in. The sample was naive CD8+ T cells from blood, with Jurkat cell RNA spiked in. Indicated subset: FACS-sorted CD8+CD4-CCR7+CD45RA+ naive T cells. This CDR3 is CASGSGTQAFF. CDR3 coding DNA: TGTGCTAGTGGGAGTGGGACGCAAGCTTTCTTT.